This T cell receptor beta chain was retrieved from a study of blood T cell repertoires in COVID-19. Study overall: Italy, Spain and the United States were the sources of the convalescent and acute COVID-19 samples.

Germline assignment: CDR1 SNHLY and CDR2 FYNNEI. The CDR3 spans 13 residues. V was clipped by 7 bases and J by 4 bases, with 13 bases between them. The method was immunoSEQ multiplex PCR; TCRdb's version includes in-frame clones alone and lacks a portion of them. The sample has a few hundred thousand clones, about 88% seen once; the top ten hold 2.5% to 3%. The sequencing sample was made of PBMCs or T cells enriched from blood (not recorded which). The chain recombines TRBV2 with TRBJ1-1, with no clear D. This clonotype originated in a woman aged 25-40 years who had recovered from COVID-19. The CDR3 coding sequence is TGTGCCAGCAAAAAAGCGGGGAGCACTGAAGCTTTCTTT. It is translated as CASKKAGSTEAFF.